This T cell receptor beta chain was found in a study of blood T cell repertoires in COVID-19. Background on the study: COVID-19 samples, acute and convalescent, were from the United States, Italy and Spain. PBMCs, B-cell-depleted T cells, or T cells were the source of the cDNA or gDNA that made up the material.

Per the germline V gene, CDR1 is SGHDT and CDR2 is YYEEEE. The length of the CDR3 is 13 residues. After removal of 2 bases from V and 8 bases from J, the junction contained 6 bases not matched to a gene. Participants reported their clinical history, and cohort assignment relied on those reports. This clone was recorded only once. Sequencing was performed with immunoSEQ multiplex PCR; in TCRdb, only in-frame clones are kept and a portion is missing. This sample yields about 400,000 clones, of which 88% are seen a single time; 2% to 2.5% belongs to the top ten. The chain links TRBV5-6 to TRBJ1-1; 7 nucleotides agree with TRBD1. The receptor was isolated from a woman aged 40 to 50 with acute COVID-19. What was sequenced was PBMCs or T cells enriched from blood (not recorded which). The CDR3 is CASSFLRTGEAFF. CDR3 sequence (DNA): TGTGCCAGCAGCTTTCTTCGGACAGGCGAAGCTTTCTTT.